Detailed here is one T cell receptor beta chain. What it recognizes is unknown. The germline V gene encodes CDR1 MNHNS and CDR2 SASEGT. The CDR3 consists of 15 residues. V was clipped by 7 bases and J by 6 bases, with 21 bases between them. The entry originates in a study of response to subunit inactivated influenza vaccine. TCRdb reprocessed the RT-PCR reads with MiXCR, giving one entry per CDR3 protein. The sample carries around 530,000 distinct CDR3 sequences, approximately 12% recorded once. Broader study findings: After each seasonal influenza vaccination, few new T cells are recruited, the authors suggested.

The chain carries TRBV6-1 and TRBJ1-2; D is possibly TRBD1 (5 bases). The sample consisted of PBMCs from blood, taken on the day of vaccination. The sequence derives from a middle-aged man who received an inactivated influenza vaccine. In nucleotides, the CDR3 is TGTGCCAGCACTCCCGGGGGGTCGAGGGTGCATGGCTACACCTTC. It yields the protein CASTPGGSRVHGYTF.